A single sample is the source of the 20 T cell receptor beta chains below, sequenced in a study of early T cells in non-severe SARS-CoV-2 infection. TCRdb independently ran MiXCR on the 5' RACE reads; one entry per CDR3 protein. The table has roughly 75,000 distinct CDR3 sequences, more than 7.5% seen once. The sample was whole blood. The receptors shown here come from an adult who was a healthcare worker with PCR-confirmed SARS-CoV-2 infection or an uninfected control (not recorded which).

This clonotype was counted once. This chain links TRBV27 with TRBJ1-1; a weak D match, TRBD1 (5 bases). This CDR3 has 14 residues. In germline, CDR1 is MNHEY, CDR2 SMNVEV (reference sequence). Trimming took 2 bases from V and 0 from J, leaving 7 bases between them. The CDR3 here is CASSLTGMNTEAFF. The CDR3 DNA reads as TGTGCCAGCAGTTTAACAGGCATGAACACTGAAGCTTTCTTT.

In the case of this clonotype: A read error may be the cause here, since a much bigger clone is one base away. The chain couples TRBV6-2 or TRBV6-3 to TRBJ1-5, with unresolved D. Per germline, CDR1 MNHEY and CDR2 SVGEGT. The CDR3 loop spans 13 amino acids. Between the trimmed V and J ends, which lost 8 bases and 0 bases, there was a span of 8 bases. This chain's CDR3 is CASASHSNQPQHF. In DNA form, the CDR3 reads TGTGCCAGCGCCAGTCATAGCAATCAGCCCCAGCATTTT.

This clonotype has just a few counts. The V and J genes are TRBV19 and TRBJ2-1; tentatively, D is TRBD1 (5 bases). The CDR3 has 13 residues. Germline V lookup: CDR1 LNHDA, CDR2 SQIVND (reference sequence). Deletions cut 6 bases from V and 10 bases from J, with 16 bases between. The CDR3 DNA sequence: TGTGCCAGTAGACCTTTCACTGGGGCCGAGCAGTTCTTC. This encodes CASRPFTGAEQFF.

This sequence joins TRBV9 and TRBJ2-7, with a tentative D call TRBD2 (6 bases). Germline V lookup: CDR1 SGDLS, CDR2 YYNGEE. V was shortened by 2 bases and J by 6 bases, with 12 bases between the two germline ends. The CDR3 runs 13 residues. Written as DNA, the CDR3 is TGTGCCAGCAGCGTCACGGGAGATGGCGAGCAGTACTTC. This translates into CASSVTGDGEQYF.

This clonotype was seen many times. The rearrangement links TRBV29-1 to TRBJ1-1; D possibly corresponds to TRBD1 (5 bases). CDR1 and CDR2 (germline): SQVTM, ANQGSEA. The V and J ends lost 5 bases and 1 base respectively, with 8 bases between them. CDR3 length: 12 residues. The CDR3 spells CSVRGTNTEAFF. CDR3 bases: TGCAGCGTTCGGGGGACGAACACTGAAGCTTTCTTT.

The rearrangement links TRBV7-2 to TRBJ2-7, with TRBD1 matching over 8 bases. Germline V gene lookup returns CDR1 SGHTA and CDR2 FQGNSA. The CDR3 covers 15 residues. Germline trimming cut 6 bases from V and 4 bases from J; bases unmatched to any gene: 11. Written as DNA, the CDR3 is TGTGCCAGCAGATCGACAGGGGCCTTTCCTTACGAGCAGTACTTC. This translates into CASRSTGAFPYEQYF.

Ten or more counts support this clonotype. V gene TRBV7-6 combines with J gene TRBJ2-7, with 9 nucleotides matching TRBD2. The CDR3 spans 15 residues. J lost 6 bases, V lost 2 bases, and 8 bases had no gene match. Germline CDR1 is SGHVS and CDR2 is FNYEAQ. Here the CDR3 reads CASSLTAGGPFEQYF. CDR3 DNA sequence: TGTGCCAGCAGCTTAACGGCGGGAGGGCCTTTCGAGCAGTACTTC. Together with reference TRBV7-6 and TRBJ2-7, the CDR3 gives the full variable domain: GAGVSQSPRYKVTKRGQDVALRCDPISGHVSLYWYRQALGQGPEFLTYFNYEAQQDKSGLPNDRFSAERPEGSISTLTIQRTEQRDSAMYRCASSLTAGGPFEQYFGPGTRLTVT.

This clonotype was recorded a few times. The J gene is TRBJ2-5, the V gene TRBV28; TRBD2 matches at 14 bases. From germline, CDR1 is MDHEN and CDR2 SYDVKM. V trimming: 6 bases; J trimming: 0 bases; junction bases outside the gene matches: 12. CDR3 length equals 19 residues. CDR3 protein: CASRTGLAGEEGYQETQYF. The CDR3 DNA reads TGTGCCAGCAGAACGGGACTAGCGGGAGAAGAGGGGTACCAAGAGACCCAGTACTTC. The full variable domain, with the rest looked up from reference TRBV28 and TRBJ2-5, is DVKVTQSSRYLVKRTGEKVFLECVQDMDHENMFWYRQDPGLGLRLIYFSYDVKMKEKGDIPEGYSVSREKKERFSLILESASTNQTSMYLCASRTGLAGEEGYQETQYFGPGTRLLVL.

This clonotype was counted at least ten times. The chain employs TRBV7-9 and TRBJ2-4; TRBD2 is a possible D gene (5 bases). The CDR3 has 16 amino acids. Germline V CDR1 and CDR2: SEHNR, FQNEAQ (reference sequence). Trimming pared 1 base from V and 0 bases from J, leaving 10 bases between. The CDR3 reads CASSLVSGLAKNIQYF. The DNA for the CDR3 is TGTGCCAGCAGCTTAGTAAGCGGACTAGCCAAAAACATTCAGTACTTC.

This sequence joins TRBV10-3 and TRBJ2-7, with 9 bases aligning to TRBD1. Germline V gene sequence: CDR1 ENHRY, CDR2 SYGVKD. Unmatched junction bases numbered 5, after V lost 6 bases and J lost 2 bases. This CDR3 is built from 14 residues. The CDR3, as DNA: TGTGCCATCAGCGGACAGGGGAAGACCTACGAGCAGTACTTC. It specifies CAISGQGKTYEQYF.

The J gene is TRBJ2-7, the V gene TRBV27; 12 nucleotides line up with TRBD2. The V segment lost 6 bases and the J segment 1 base; nucleotides outside the gene matches: 13. CDR3 length: 18 residues. Germline V lookup: CDR1 MNHEY, CDR2 SMNVEV (reference sequence). The CDR3 DNA sequence: TGTGCCAGCAGCCCGTTGGGACTAGCGGGTCTATCGTCCTACGAGCAGTACTTC. Protein product: CASSPLGLAGLSSYEQYF.

This clonotype was seen at least ten times. The CDR3 DNA reads TGCAGCGTTGATGCTAGCGGGAGCCACGAGCAGTACTTC. Protein product: CSVDASGSHEQYF. The genes are TRBV29-1 and TRBJ2-7; 10 bases map to TRBD2. The CDR3 is made up of 13 amino acids. The V segment lost 3 bases and the J segment 5 bases; nucleotides outside the gene matches: 4. Germline CDR1 reads SQVTM; CDR2 reads ANQGSEA.

Ten or more counts support this clonotype. This sequence joins TRBV20-1 and TRBJ2-7; a weak D match, TRBD2 (6 bases). Per the germline V gene, CDR1 is DFQATT and CDR2 is SNEGSKA (reference sequence). Trimming took 6 bases from V and 3 from J, leaving 18 bases between them. The CDR3 extends over 14 amino acids. In DNA form, the CDR3 reads TGCAGTGCAAAGAGGGCCGGGAGCAACTACGAGCAGTACTTC. Its translation is CSAKRAGSNYEQYF.

J is TRBJ2-7 and V is TRBV12-3 or TRBV12-4; possible D gene TRBD1, 5 bases. V lost 2 bases and J lost 3, with 11 bases in between. This CDR3 has 14 residues. CDR3 nucleotides: TGTGCCAGCAGTTTACAATTGGGGCACTACGAGCAGTACTTC. Translated: CASSLQLGHYEQYF.

At least ten counts were recorded for this clonotype. This chain connects TRBV5-1 to TRBJ2-3, with D possibly matching TRBD1 (6 bases). Germline CDR1 and CDR2: SGHRS and YFSETQ. This CDR3 region has 14 residues. V was cut by 4 bases and J by 5 bases, with 14 bases left in between. This chain's CDR3 is CASSKGGDGDTQYF. The CDR3 DNA reads as TGCGCCAGCAGCAAAGGGGGAGACGGAGATACGCAGTATTTT.

This clonotype was counted many times. This chain uses TRBV6-6 with TRBJ1-5; perhaps TRBD1 as D (6 bases). The CDR3 loop spans 18 amino acids. Between the trimmed V and J ends, which lost 0 bases and 1 base, there was a span of 16 bases. Germline CDR1 is MNHNY and CDR2 is SVGAGI (reference sequence). For the CDR3, the DNA is TGTGCCAGCAGTTACTCGAACTTAGGACAGTTGAGCAATCAGCCCCAGCATTTT. This translates into CASSYSNLGQLSNQPQHF.

In this sample, this clonotype turned up a few times. The rearrangement uses TRBV7-9 and TRBJ2-7; D might be TRBD1 or TRBD2, each matching 5 bases. V lost 3 bases and J lost 5, with 11 bases in between. CDR1 and CDR2 (germline): SEHNR, FQNEAQ (reference sequence). The CDR3 runs to 13 residues. CDR3 sequence (DNA): TGTGCCAGCAGCTTCTCGGGACGAAACGAGCAGTACTTC. This encodes CASSFSGRNEQYF.

CDR3 sequence reads: CASSNGQPNTEAFF. The CDR3 DNA is TGCGCCAGCAGCAACGGACAGCCGAACACTGAAGCTTTCTTT. V usage is TRBV5-1 and J usage is TRBJ1-1; weak D call: TRBD1 (6 bases). Trimming cost V 4 bases and J 1 base, with 11 bases left between them. Germline values: CDR1 SGHRS, CDR2 YFSETQ. CDR3 length: 14 residues. Variable domain in full (rest from reference TRBV5-1 and TRBJ1-1): KAGVTQTPRYLIKTRGQQVTLSCSPISGHRSVSWYQQTPGQGLQFLFEYFSETQRNKGNFPGRFSGRQFSNSRSEMNVSTLELGDSALYLCASSNGQPNTEAFFGQGTRLTVV.

This clonotype has ten or more counts. This sequence joins TRBV3-1 and TRBJ1-6; 7 bases are shared with TRBD1. Trimming removed 6 bases from V and 3 bases from J; junction bases left unmatched: 5. The CDR3 contains 15 residues. Germline assignment: CDR1 LGHDT and CDR2 YNNKEL (reference sequence). CDR3 amino acids: CASRPRDSYNSPLHF. The CDR3 nucleotides read TGTGCCAGCAGGCCAAGGGACAGCTATAATTCACCCCTCCACTTT.

About this clonotype: This sequence may be a read error, since a much larger clone differs from it by one base. This chain connects TRBV3-1 to TRBJ1-3; 8 bases fit TRBD1. With V trimmed by 1 base and J by 3 bases, 8 bases remained unmatched. The CDR3 extends over 17 amino acids. CDR1 and CDR2 from the germline V gene are LGHDT and YNNKEL (reference sequence). The CDR3, as DNA: TGTGCCAGCAGCCAAGGGTGGCAGGGGGCCCGTGGAAACACCATATATTTT. Its translation: CASSQGWQGARGNTIYF.